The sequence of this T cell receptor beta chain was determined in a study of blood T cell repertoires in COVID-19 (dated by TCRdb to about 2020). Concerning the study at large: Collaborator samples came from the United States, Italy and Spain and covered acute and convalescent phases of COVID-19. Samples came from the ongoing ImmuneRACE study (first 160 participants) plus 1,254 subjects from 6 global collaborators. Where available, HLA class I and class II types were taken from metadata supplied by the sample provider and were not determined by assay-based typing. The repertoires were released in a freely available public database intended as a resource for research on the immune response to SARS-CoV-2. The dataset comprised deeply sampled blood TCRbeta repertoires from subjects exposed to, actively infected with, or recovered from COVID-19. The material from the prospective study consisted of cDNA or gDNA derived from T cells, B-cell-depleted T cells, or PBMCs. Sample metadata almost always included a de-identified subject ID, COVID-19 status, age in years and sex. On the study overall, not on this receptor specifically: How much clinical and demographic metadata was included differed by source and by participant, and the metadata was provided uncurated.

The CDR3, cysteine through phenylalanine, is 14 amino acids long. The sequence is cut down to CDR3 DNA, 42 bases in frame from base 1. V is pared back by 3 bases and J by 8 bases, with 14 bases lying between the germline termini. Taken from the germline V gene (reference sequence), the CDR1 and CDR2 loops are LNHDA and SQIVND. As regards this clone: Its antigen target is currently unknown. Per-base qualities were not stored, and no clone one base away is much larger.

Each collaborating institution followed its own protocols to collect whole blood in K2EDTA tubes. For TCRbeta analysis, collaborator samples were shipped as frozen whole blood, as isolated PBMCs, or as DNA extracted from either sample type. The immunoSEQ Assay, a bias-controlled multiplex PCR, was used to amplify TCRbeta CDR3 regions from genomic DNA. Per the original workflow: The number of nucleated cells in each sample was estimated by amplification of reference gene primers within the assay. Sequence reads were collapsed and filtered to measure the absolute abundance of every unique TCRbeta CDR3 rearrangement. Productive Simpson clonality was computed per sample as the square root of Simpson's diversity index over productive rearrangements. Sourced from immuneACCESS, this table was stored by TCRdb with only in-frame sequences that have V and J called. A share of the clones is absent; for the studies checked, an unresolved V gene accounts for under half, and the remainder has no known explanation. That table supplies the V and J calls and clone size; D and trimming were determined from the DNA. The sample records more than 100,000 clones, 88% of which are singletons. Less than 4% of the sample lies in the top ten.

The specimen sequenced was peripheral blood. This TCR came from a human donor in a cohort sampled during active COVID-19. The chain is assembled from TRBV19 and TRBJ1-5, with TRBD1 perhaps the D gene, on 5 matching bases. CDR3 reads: CASSISQGKKPQHF. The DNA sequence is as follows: TGTGCCAGTAGTATTAGTCAGGGAAAGAAGCCCCAGCATTTT.